This T cell receptor beta chain was observed in a study of identical twins. This clonotype was recorded a few times. V was shortened by 7 bases and J by 1 base, with 8 bases between the two germline ends. Germline V gene lookup returns CDR1 SGHDT and CDR2 YYEEEE. CDR3 length: 12 residues. A single record per CDR3 protein comes from TCRdb applying MiXCR to the 5' RACE reads. The table shows 690,000 or so distinct CDR3 sequences, with 8.6% occurring only once. These data were likewise used in another study, on yellow fever vaccine responses in identical twins.

Sequencing was carried out using PBMCs. The chain employs TRBV5-6 and TRBJ1-1; D not certain. This sequence was found in a woman in her late teens or twenties in good health. CDR3 residues: CASGVGNTEAFF. For the CDR3, the DNA is TGTGCCAGCGGGGTAGGGAACACTGAAGCTTTCTTT. The entire variable domain, with the rest obtained from reference TRBV5-6 and TRBJ1-1, is as follows: DAGVTQSPTHLIKTRGQQVTLRCSPKSGHDTVSWYQQALGQGPQFIFQYYEEEERQRGNFPDRFSGHQFPNYSSELNVNALLLGDSALYLCASGVGNTEAFFGQGTRLTVV.